Reported below is one T cell receptor beta chain. This entry comes from a study of CD8+ T cells in alopecia areata. This CDR3 region has 12 residues. The V gene lost 4 bases and the J gene lost 2 bases, with 6 bases spanning the gap. CDR1 is GTSNPN, CDR2 SVGIG, per germline (reference sequence). cDNA serving as the sequencing template came from extracted, reverse transcribed RNA. Sequencing used immunoSEQ multiplex PCR; TCRdb keeps in-frame clones, though not all of them. The profile shows about 160,000 clones, around 50% of them singletons. The chain links TRBV30 to TRBJ2-1; D unresolved. The TCR comes from a human donor with alopecia areata. Sequenced material: CD4+ T cells sorted from blood. CDR3 loop: CAWTDTYNEQFF. The CDR3 nucleotides read TGTGCCTGGACGGATACCTACAATGAGCAGTTCTTC.